A selection of T cell receptor beta chains follows, all from one sample in a study of shared clonotypes between healthy human individuals. Here immunoSEQ multiplex PCR was the method, and the copy in TCRdb shows in-frame clones only, minus some. The profile covers nearly 2 million clones, with about 95% appearing a single time and 1.2% taken by the ten largest. Source material: naive CD8+ T cells sorted from blood. The receptors derive from a man aged 18 to 29 in good health. The CDR3 runs from the conserved cysteine through the conserved F or W. Fields, in order: clone size, V gene, D gene, J gene, CDR3 DNA, CDR3 protein. The D gene is left open where the match is weak. Size values are once, few and many counts, or a class for expanded clones, and some rows have none.

>.|TRBV4-3|.|TRBJ2-1
TGCGCCAGCAGCCAAGATGCAGGTAGGGTAAATGAGCAGTTCTTC
CASSQDAGRVNEQFF
>.|TRBV7-9|TRBD1|TRBJ1-2
TGTGCCAGCAGCCCTAGTATGACAGGGCAAGACTATGGCTACACCTTC
CASSPSMTGQDYGYTF
>.|TRBV11-2|TRBD1|TRBJ2-5
TGTGCCAGCAGCTTAGAGGGACAGCCCCTGCTCCAAGAGACCCAGTACTTC
CASSLEGQPLLQETQYF
>.|TRBV21-1|.|TRBJ1-3
TGTGCCAGCAGCAAAGGGTGGAAGGGACCGGGAAACACCATATATTTT
CASSKGWKGPGNTIYF
>once|TRBV4-1|TRBD1|TRBJ1-1
TGCGCCAGCAGCCAGTACGACAGGGGAAAAGGCATGAACACTGAAGCTTTCTTT
CASSQYDRGKGMNTEAFF
>.|TRBV27|TRBD1|TRBJ2-3
TGTGCCAGCAGTCGTTGGACAGGGCGGTTGGGCACAGATACGCAGTATTTT
CASSRWTGRLGTDTQYF
>.|TRBV6-5|.|TRBJ2-3
TGTGCCAGCAGTTACTCCCCATTACCCGATACGCAGTATTTT
CASSYSPLPDTQYF
>.|TRBV27|.|TRBJ2-5
TGTGCCAGCAGGCGGGACAGCGAAGAGACCCAGTACTTC
CASRRDSEETQYF
>.|TRBV6-5|.|TRBJ2-7
TGTGCCAGCAGCTTGGACAGTAGTTCCTACGAGCAGTACTTC
CASSLDSSSYEQYF
>once|TRBV15|.|TRBJ2-7
TGTGCCACCAGCAGAGAAGGCTTTCTCGAGCAGTACTTC
CATSREGFLEQYF
>.|TRBV19|.|TRBJ2-1
TGTGCCAGTAGTATTATAGGGGCCTACAATGAGCAGTTCTTC
CASSIIGAYNEQFF
>once|TRBV4-1|.|TRBJ2-7
TGCGCCAGCAGCCTCATGGGGCAGGGCCTTTACGAGCAGTACTTC
CASSLMGQGLYEQYF
>.|TRBV6-1|.|TRBJ1-6
TGTGCCAGCAGTGAAGCTGGGGGGGCTGGTTCACCCCTCCACTTT
CASSEAGGAGSPLHF
>.|TRBV14|TRBD1|TRBJ2-3
TGTGCCAGCAGCCCGCCGGGACAGGGCCCAGATACGCAGTATTTT
CASSPPGQGPDTQYF
>.|TRBV7-9|TRBD1|TRBJ1-6
TGTGCCAGCAGCGGGAGGGACAGGGGTGGTTCACCCCTCCACTTT
CASSGRDRGGSPLHF
>.|TRBV5-1|TRBD1|TRBJ2-7
TGCGCCAGCAGCGTAGACAGGGGATCCGAGCAGTACTTC
CASSVDRGSEQYF
>.|TRBV7-6|TRBD2|TRBJ2-1
TGTGCCAGCAGCGGGACTAGCGGGAGCAATGAGCAGTTCTTC
CASSGTSGSNEQFF
>.|TRBV5-4|.|TRBJ2-1
TGTGCCAGCAGCTCGGCCTCCGACCATGAGCAGTTCTTC
CASSSASDHEQFF
>.|TRBV27|.|TRBJ2-3
TGTGCCAGCAGTTTCGGCGCGGGGGCCTATATCTCCACAGATACGCAGTATTTT
CASSFGAGAYISTDTQYF
>.|TRBV5-6|TRBD1|TRBJ2-7
TGTGCCAGCAGCTTTGGGACAGTTTCCGAGCAGTACTTC
CASSFGTVSEQYF
>.|TRBV5-1|.|TRBJ2-7
TGCGCCAGCAGCTTGTCTGAGCAGTACTTC
CASSLSEQYF
>.|TRBV27|TRBD2|TRBJ2-5
TGTGCCAGCAGTTTGACTAGCGGGCGGGCGGGAGAGACCCAGTACTTC
CASSLTSGRAGETQYF
>.|TRBV27|.|TRBJ2-3
TGTGCCAGCACCTCTAGGTGGCTCACAGATACGCAGTATTTT
CASTSRWLTDTQYF
>.|TRBV7-9|.|TRBJ1-2
TGTGCCAGCAGCCAAGCGTTACAGGGAGTGACTGGCTACACCTTC
CASSQALQGVTGYTF
>.|TRBV14|.|TRBJ1-6
TGTGCCAGCAGCCAAGAGACATTCGGGCCCCTCCACTTT
CASSQETFGPLHF
>once|TRBV29-1|TRBD2|TRBJ2-1
TGCAGCGCCCTCTCCGAACTAGCGGGAGTGATGTTCTTC
CSALSELAGVMFF
>.|TRBV30|.|TRBJ1-2
TGTGCCTGGAGTGTACTCACGGAAACTAACTATGGCTACACCTTC
CAWSVLTETNYGYTF
>.|TRBV9|TRBD1|TRBJ1-1
TGTGCCAGCAGCGGCGACAGGGAGGAAGCTTTCTTT
CASSGDREEAFF
>.|TRBV6-6|.|TRBJ2-2
TGTGCCAGCAGTTATCTCAGCGGGGAGCTGTTTTTT
CASSYLSGELFF
>.|TRBV2|.|TRBJ1-5
TGTGCCAGCAGTGAAGCGACCCCGATTAACAATCAGCCCCAGCATTTT
CASSEATPINNQPQHF
>.|TRBV10-2|.|TRBJ1-2
TGCGCCAGCAGTGAATCAGCAAACTATGGCTACACCTTC
CASSESANYGYTF
>.|TRBV7-6|TRBD2|TRBJ2-7
TGTGCCAGCAGCCCGTTTAGTGACGGGAGGGCCTCCTACGAGCAGTACTTC
CASSPFSDGRASYEQYF
>.|TRBV4-3|.|TRBJ2-6
TGCGCCAGCAGCCAAGTAGGTACAGCTGGGGCCAACGTCCTGACTTTC
CASSQVGTAGANVLTF
>.|TRBV25-1|.|TRBJ2-7
TGTGCCAGCAGCCTCGGAGGGGGCGGCGAGCAGTACTTC
CASSLGGGGEQYF
>.|TRBV5-4|TRBD1|TRBJ1-2
TGTGCCAGCAGCTTACCCGGGACAGACTATGGCTACACCTTC
CASSLPGTDYGYTF
>.|TRBV19|.|TRBJ2-4
TGTGCCTGCCTGGGAGCCAAAAACATTCAGTACTTC
CACLGAKNIQYF
>.|TRBV29-1|.|TRBJ2-5
TGCAGCGTTGATAGCCCCCAAGAGACCCAGTACTTC
CSVDSPQETQYF